This T cell receptor beta chain was captured by sequencing in a study of early T cells in non-severe SARS-CoV-2 infection. In the study overall: The sequenced material was bulk RNA from unsorted whole blood, and its chains were unpaired. Whole-study results and caveats: VDJdb matching skewed toward anti-spike CD8 responses, missing private and CD4 specificities.

Researchers tagged individual cDNA molecules with unique molecular identifiers. MiXCR was run by TCRdb on the 5' RACE reads, yielding one entry per CDR3 protein. The sample lists 98,000 or so distinct CDR3 sequences, 9.5% to 13% seen once, with 2.5% to 4% in the top ten. Regarding this clonotype: Its antigen is undetermined.

The CDR3 totals 15 residues. Germline CDR1 reads SGDLS; CDR2 reads YYNGEE. Trimming took off 0 bases at V and 8 bases at J, with 15 bases between the two ends. Sequencing used whole blood. The sequence was obtained from an adult who was a healthcare worker with PCR-confirmed SARS-CoV-2 infection or an uninfected control (not recorded which). The V and J genes are TRBV9 and TRBJ2-1; D might be TRBD1 or TRBD2, each matching 5 bases. CDR3 nucleotides: TGTGCCAGCAGCGTAGACCCCCGGGGACGCGATGAGCAGTTCTTC. Its translation is CASSVDPRGRDEQFF.